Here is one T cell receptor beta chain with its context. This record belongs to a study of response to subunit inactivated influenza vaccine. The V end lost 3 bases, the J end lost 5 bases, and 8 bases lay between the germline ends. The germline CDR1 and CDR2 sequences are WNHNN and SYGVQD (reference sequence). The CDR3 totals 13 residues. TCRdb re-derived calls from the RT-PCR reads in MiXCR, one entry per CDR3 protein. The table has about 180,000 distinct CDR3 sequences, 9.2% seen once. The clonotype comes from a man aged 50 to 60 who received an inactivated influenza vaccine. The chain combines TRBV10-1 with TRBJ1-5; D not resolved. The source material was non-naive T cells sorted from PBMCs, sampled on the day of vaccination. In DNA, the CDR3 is TGCGCCAGCAGTGAAGGCAACCATCAGCCCCAGCATTTT. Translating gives CASSEGNHQPQHF.